A single sample gave rise to the 13 T cell receptor beta chains below, sequenced in a study of beta chain features in type 1 diabetes. Sequencing targeted expressed TCRB transcripts, as all isolated RNA had been reverse transcribed. Sequencing used immunoSEQ multiplex PCR; TCRdb keeps in-frame clones, though not all of them. This sample carries under 350,000 clones, 20% to 25% of them seen once, and the ten largest clones take approximately 0.011%. The antigens these receptors bind are not known. Findings and limits, study-wide: All four CD4+ subsets of Type 1 diabetes patients contained TCRB CDR3s that were moderately but significantly shorter.

The specimen sequenced was naive CD4+ T cells from blood. The receptor set was obtained from a woman aged 25 to 39 with type 1 diabetes.

A few counts support this clone. The chain employs TRBV4-1 and TRBJ1-5; D perhaps matches TRBD1 (6 bases). V lost 4 bases to trimming and J lost 1 base, with 17 bases between them. Germline CDR1 and CDR2: MGHRA and YSYEKL. The CDR3 length is 17 residues. CDR3 nucleotides: TGCGCCAGCAGCCTCCGGGACATTTTCCTCAGCAATCAGCCCCAGCATTTT. As protein: CASSLRDIFLSNQPQHF.

This clone has only a few counts. V and J are TRBV4-2 and TRBJ2-7, with TRBD2 identical over 11 bases. V lost 4 bases and J lost 0; bases outside the gene matches: 20. This CDR3 comprises 21 residues. Germline-derived CDR1 and CDR2 are LGHNA and YNFKEQ. CDR3 in amino acids: CASSPQTRLAGRTRGSYEQYF. CDR3 nucleotide sequence: TGTGCCAGCAGCCCCCAGACCAGACTAGCGGGGAGGACCCGGGGCTCCTACGAGCAGTACTTC.

This clone was counted a few times. The gene calls are TRBV7-8 and TRBJ2-5; D might be TRBD2 (5 bases). Trimming shortened V by 5 bases and J by 5 bases, and 15 bases separated the two germline ends. This CDR3 has 14 amino acids. The germline V gene has CDR1 SGHVS and CDR2 FQNEAQ. CDR3 region: CASSLPTREETQYF. The CDR3 DNA sequence: TGTGCCAGCAGCCTCCCAACGAGGGAGGAGACCCAGTACTTC.

This clone came up a few times. The V gene is TRBV28, the J gene TRBJ1-2; 8 bases line up with TRBD1. The V segment lost 5 bases and the J segment 12 bases; nucleotides outside the gene matches: 17. CDR1 and CDR2 (germline): MDHEN, SYDVKM. The CDR3 is made up of 15 amino acids. DNA for the CDR3: TGTGCCAGCAGTGACCAAAGGACAGGGTGGTCCGGGGACACCTTC. Amino acid sequence: CASSDQRTGWSGDTF.

This clone was recorded a few times. Distinct nucleotide sequences in the sample also encode this CDR3. This chain joins TRBV29-1 and TRBJ2-5; 12 bases align to TRBD1. The CDR3 totals 12 residues. CDR1 and CDR2 (germline): SQVTM, ANQGSEA. J lost 5 bases, V lost 7 bases, and 2 bases had no gene match. Written as DNA, the CDR3 is TGCAGCGCCGGGACAGGGGGCGAGACCCAGTACTTC. Its translation: CSAGTGGETQYF.

The chain has TRBV18 and TRBJ2-7; 8 nucleotides line up with TRBD2. Germline values: CDR1 KGHSH, CDR2 LQKENI. J lost 3 bases, V lost 2 bases, and 6 bases had no gene match. The CDR3 is 15 amino acids. CDR3 sequence: CASSPFGTSGYEQYF. The CDR3 DNA sequence: TGTGCCAGCTCACCATTCGGTACTAGCGGCTACGAGCAGTACTTC. Variable domain in full (rest from reference TRBV18 and TRBJ2-7): NAGVMQNPRHLVRRRGQEARLRCSPMKGHSHVYWYRQLPEEGLKFMVYLQKENIIDESGMPKERFSAEFPKEGPSILRIQQVVRGDSAAYFCASSPFGTSGYEQYFGPGTRLTVT.

This clone was picked up a small number of times. The chain uses TRBV7-9 and TRBJ2-2, with 8 positions matching TRBD2. Looked up from germline, CDR1 is SEHNR and CDR2 is FQNEAQ (reference sequence). V gave up 4 bases and J gave up 5 bases; unmatched junction bases: 6. The CDR3 is 15 amino acids. CDR3 nucleotides: TGTGCCAGCAGCTCTGGGACTAGGCGTACCGGGGAGCTGTTTTTT. Its translation: CASSSGTRRTGELFF.

This clone was detected only a few times. This chain connects TRBV9 to TRBJ2-1, with a tentative D call TRBD2 (6 bases). The CDR3 contains 15 residues. Trimming removed 1 base at V and 4 bases at J, with 12 bases between. Germline V lookup: CDR1 SGDLS, CDR2 YYNGEE. CDR3 DNA sequence: TGTGCCAGCAGCGTATCGGTAGCGGATTACAATGAGCAGTTCTTC. Translated: CASSVSVADYNEQFF.

There are a few counts of this clone. The gene calls are TRBV29-1 and TRBJ2-7, with a weak D call TRBD1 (6 bases). With 6 bases removed from V and 3 bases from J, the gap between germline ends came to 18 bases. Germline-derived CDR1 and CDR2 are SQVTM and ANQGSEA. The CDR3 has 14 residues. The CDR3 nucleotides read TGCAGCGTAGACACAGGGAAGGGCATCTACGAGCAGTACTTC. Its translation is CSVDTGKGIYEQYF.

The rearrangement links TRBV7-2 to TRBJ2-3, with 10 bases that match TRBD2. CDR3 size: 17 residues. The germline CDR1 and CDR2 sequences are SGHTA and FQGNSA. V lost 5 bases, J lost 2 bases, and 10 bases stayed unmatched. The CDR3, as DNA: TGTGCCAGCAGCCTCTACCGGACTAGCGGCTTCACAGATACGCAGTATTTT. It codes for CASSLYRTSGFTDTQYF.

This chain links TRBV5-4 with TRBJ1-1; TRBD1 agrees at 8 bases. Trimming took 2 bases from V and 1 from J; bases not matched to a gene: 7. From germline, CDR1 is SGHNT and CDR2 YYREEE (reference sequence). The CDR3 loop spans 16 amino acids. As DNA, the CDR3 is TGTGCCAGCAGCTTTGACAGGGGTCGGAGGAACACTGAAGCTTTCTTT. It encodes CASSFDRGRRNTEAFF. The complete variable domain, with remaining parts taken from reference TRBV5-4 and TRBJ1-1, reads ETGVTQSPTHLIKTRGQQVTLRCSSQSGHNTVSWYQQALGQGPQFIFQYYREEENGRGNFPPRFSGLQFPNYSSELNVNALELDDSALYLCASSFDRGRRNTEAFFGQGTRLTVV.

The rearrangement uses TRBV30 and TRBJ2-5; 7 bases are a match to TRBD1. With V trimmed by 0 bases and J by 5 bases, 6 bases remained unmatched. Looked up from germline, CDR1 is GTSNPN and CDR2 is SVGIG (reference sequence). This CDR3 has 14 amino acids. Here the CDR3 DNA reads TGTGCCTGGAGTGTACGAGGGGGCGGGGAGACCCAGTACTTC. Translation: CAWSVRGGGETQYF.

This clone was seen only a few times. This rearrangement joins TRBV28 to TRBJ2-7; TRBD2 agrees at 9 bases. This CDR3 is built from 15 residues. Losses at the gene ends were 6 bases for V and 1 base for J; bases not matched to a gene: 7. The germline V gene encodes CDR1 MDHEN and CDR2 SYDVKM. CDR3 amino acids: CASSSGLATSYEQYF. CDR3 bases: TGTGCCAGCAGCTCTGGACTAGCGACGTCCTACGAGCAGTACTTC.